This record looks at one T cell receptor beta chain sequence and its context. Which antigen it targets is not known. Base qualities are not at hand, and no much larger clone is one base apart. This entry is derived from a study of cytomegalovirus exposure and HLA in healthy donors (dated by TCRdb to about 2017). Regarding the study in general: In an earlier analysis of approximately 640 of the donors, under 300 Gb of sequence data and 95 million to 130 million unique TCR beta sequences from 150 million to 200 million T cells were reported. An early release that covered roughly 600 HLA-typed donors contained approximately 300 gigabases of sequencing data and tens of millions of unique TCR sequences. Of the roughly 400 genotyped donors, roughly 85% fell in the genetic ancestry cluster associated with self-reported Caucasian donors. The study aimed to test whether signatures of past pathogen exposure could be identified by cataloging public T cell receptors. Using immunosequencing, the study profiled T cell repertoires from fewer than 700 subjects and related those repertoires to cytomegalovirus serostatus. Besides the first cohort of roughly 700 subjects, a separate validation cohort made up of 90 to 150 different subjects was used. High-throughput TCR immunosequencing, statistical association of individual TCRs with disease status, and machine learning were combined to predict cytomegalovirus infection status. A later analysis re-examined previously published TCR beta repertoires from over 500 donors and added high-resolution HLA genotyping to investigate patterns of TCR occurrence. Rather than using new phenotypic data, the later analysis identified candidate immune exposures from TCR beta sequences and from how often those sequences occurred across donors. To decide whether each TCR beta V gene segment behaved as functional or pseudogenic, an earlier analysis of fewer than 750 of the donors relied on high-throughput TCR beta sequencing. Donor age, sex, ethnicity and CMV serostatus were collected together with the repertoire data. Genome-wide SNP genotypes for about three fifths of the roughly 670 donors were used in a later genetic analysis, which treated that subset as a discovery cohort. All discovery cohort repertoires had been generated on a single sequencing platform. HLA typing covered class I and class II loci at four-digit resolution. The number of typed donors differed by locus: roughly 620-640 for A, B, C, DRB1 and DQB1; some 500 for DQA1; 606 for DPA1; and around 470 for DPB1. A handful of DR-DQ haplotypes were handled as single units for association and clustering because linkage in the cohort was strong. On average, approximately 250,000 unique TCR beta nucleotide sequences were sequenced per donor among a few hundred genotyped donors of the cohort, with roughly 18% of those sequences being non-productive.

What the research found in general, with its limitations: Some IMGT-functional V segments, including TRBV6-2 and TRBV6-3, could not be distinguished by the 87-base-pair reads and were therefore excluded. The earlier analysis of 450 to 700 of the donors excluded roughly 17 rarely observed V segments, including chromosome 9 orphons, because counts were too low. Across donors, most TCR sequences were observed very rarely, whereas some public TCRs were present in many individuals. V-gene and J-gene trimming of TCR beta chains was associated with a missense DCLRE1C variant in a later genetic analysis, and the association was replicated in an independent cohort. A cluster of highly shared sequence variants was judged likely to be a technical artifact of the sequencing pipeline. The classifier was reported to diagnose cytomegalovirus status with high specificity and sensitivity in both the original cohort and the validation cohort. Correlated functional status among segregating V segments might be attributable to linkage disequilibrium, but an unknown experimental factor could not be ruled out. According to a later analysis, most CMV-associated TCR beta chains appeared to be HLA-restricted, and the HLA associations seemed to be driven largely by CMV exposure. A few of the identified cytomegalovirus-associated TCR beta chains were confirmed in vitro to be specific for cytomegalovirus antigens. Compared with equally common non-associated chains, HLA-associated TCR beta chains in a later analysis were more clonally expanded and had lower generation probabilities. In an earlier analysis of under 600 of the donors, most TCR beta V segments were observed in productive rearrangements about 90% or about 30% of the time, broadly matching IMGT annotations. The authors suggested that the approach could potentially be generalized to other disease states and immunological phenotypes. Compared with the 666-donor mean, donors in an Asian-associated ancestry cluster had fewer N-insertions in productive TCRs, according to a later genetic analysis. Presence/absence analyses assumed roughly uniform sequencing depth across donors, an assumption that may not hold. In a later analysis, about 17,000 TCR beta sequences were associated with specific HLA alleles at a false discovery rate of 0.05. When HLA alleles, especially DR and DQ, strongly co-occurred, TCR associations were difficult to assign to individual alleles. Because HLA typing was unavailable for some donors at each locus, only the typed subset was used in association tests. According to a later analysis, parvovirus B19, influenza, CMV and Epstein-Barr virus appeared linked to several top co-occurrence clusters. A further reported finding was that TCR beta sequences accurately predicted the HLA-A and HLA-B alleles for most subjects in the first cohort. The only immune exposure information available for the cohort was CMV serostatus. In the study, roughly 160 TCR beta chains were listed as associated with cytomegalovirus. Only TCR beta chains were sequenced in this cohort, and the absence of alpha or paired-chain data limited detectable features. A later analysis found that TCR association rates varied across HLA loci, with DRB1 alleles showing the most associated TCRs and HLA-C alleles the fewest.

Library creation used the immunoSEQ multiplex PCR assay. The multiplex PCR relied on a mix of 60 forward primers for TCR Vbeta segments and 13 reverse primers for TCR Jbeta segments. The CDR3 region of rearranged TCR beta genes was amplified from genomic DNA with a multiplex PCR assay. On the Illumina HiSeq System, the amplified TCR beta libraries were sequenced as 87-base-pair reads. The paper's processing steps were these. A later analysis counted 65 million to 90 million unique TCR beta chains across the 550 to 800 repertoires, and roughly 11 million of these chains were shared by at least two donors. Raw reads were error-corrected and collapsed into unique sequences with a nearest-neighbor algorithm that merged closely related sequences to remove PCR and sequencing errors. To assign V, D and J gene segments, CDR3 sequences were aligned to IMGT reference sequences. For a sequence to be retained, at least a six-nucleotide match to both a V gene segment and a J gene segment was required. A rearrangement counted as productive if the CDR3 had no stop codons and remained in frame with V and J, and every other rearrangement counted as non-productive. Following IMGT convention, CDR3 was defined as the stretch from the second conserved V-encoded cysteine to the conserved J-encoded phenylalanine. The earlier analysis of about 560 of the donors excluded any sequence lacking an unambiguous match to a single V gene segment. An earlier analysis of approximately 590 of the donors classified V segments as functional when productive rearrangements were above 56.7% and as segregating when the standard deviation between donors was above 5%. To diagnose cytomegalovirus status from the catalog of TCR beta chain sequences, a statistical classification framework was built. In a later analysis, TCR nucleotide sequences were compared against IMGT/GENE-DB human TR gene sequences so that V and J genes could be assigned. The TCRdist pipeline was used in a later analysis to assign CDR3 sequences and most-parsimonious VDJ recombination scenarios. A later analysis defined each TCR beta chain by its CDR3 amino acid sequence plus V-gene family, and excluded reads lacking a unique V-gene family. As a way to deal with suspected cross-contamination and a sequencing artifact, a later analysis dropped more than 500 nucleotide sequences that were highly shared and had low generation probability. In a later analysis, a clonal expansion index was calculated for each public chain from normalized within-repertoire ranks of inferred template counts. Generation probabilities in a later analysis came from a VDJ recombination model fitted to out-of-frame rearrangements, and those results were checked against IGoR. Hypergeometric tests were used in a later analysis to score TCR-TCR, TCR-HLA and TCR-CMV co-occurrence, with a repertoire-size bias correction applied to the TCR pairs. False discovery rates were estimated in a later analysis by permuting HLA or CMV assignments 20 times. In a later analysis, co-occurring TCRs were grouped using DBSCAN, and TCRdist sequence similarity was added for clustering within HLA-allele-positive subsets. Repertoires with fewer than 30,000 or more than 120,000 public chains were left out of co-occurrence clustering, as were five repertoires with anomalous nucleotide sharing. TCRdb carries this immuneACCESS record with in-frame sequences only. Its versions omit some clonotypes, under half of them owing to an unresolved V gene in the studies checked, with the rest unexplained. Clone size and V and J calls were adopted from that table, with D and trimming inferred from the DNA. For this sample there are 130,000 to 150,000 clones; 73% appear just once. 1.6% of the sample is held by the ten biggest clonotypes.

The germline V gene (reference sequence) yields MNHNY for CDR1 and SVGAGI for CDR2. A distance of 9 bases separates the germline ends of V and J, which lose 2 bases and 4 bases respectively. From its cysteine to its phenylalanine, the CDR3 spans 14 amino acids. Only the CDR3 portion is preserved as DNA: 42 bases, with reading frame beginning at the first base. The cohort consisted of approximately 690 healthy bone marrow donors. Cohort members were all nominally healthy when sampled, although unrecorded immune exposures were likely present. The donor tested CMV seronegative and was one of the 352 seronegative cohort members. A peripheral blood sample was collected from each donor, and TCR beta sequencing was performed on peripheral blood mononuclear cells. The Qiagen DNeasy Blood Extraction Kit was used to extract genomic DNA from the blood cell samples.

The TCR originated in a woman younger than 30 in good health and CMV-seronegative. The source material was PBMCs. This sequence uses TRBV6-6 and TRBJ1-5, with no confident D gene call. The CDR3 in this case is CASSYEGRNQPQHF. The nucleotide sequence reads TGTGCCAGCAGTTACGAAGGGAGGAATCAGCCCCAGCATTTT.